These 26 T cell receptor beta chains were all obtained from the same sample, sequenced in a study of T cell responses to AZD1222 COVID-19 vaccine. Repertoires were generated with immunoSEQ multiplex PCR, while TCRdb's copy carries only in-frame clones and drops some. The sample contains around 150,000 clones, 85% to 95% of which appear only once. The starting material was peripheral blood, obtained 28 days after the second AZD1222 dose. Every receptor here comes from an adult who received the AZD1222 COVID-19 vaccine.

This rearrangement joins TRBV25-1 to TRBJ1-1; no firm D call. Looked up from germline, CDR1 is MGHDK and CDR2 is SYGVNS. This CDR3 comprises 13 residues. Trimming pared 8 bases from V and 6 bases from J, leaving 16 bases between. As DNA, the CDR3 is TGTGCCAGCTCCCCCCGATTGGCTTCTGAAGCTTTCTTT. It yields the protein CASSPRLASEAFF. Full variable domain (remainder filled in from reference TRBV25-1 and TRBJ1-1): EADIYQTPRYLVIGTGKKITLECSQTMGHDKMYWYQQDPGMELHLIHYSYGVNSTEKGDLSSESTVSRIRTEHFPLTLESARPSHTSQYLCASSPRLASEAFFGQGTRLTVV.

The rearrangement links TRBV27 to TRBJ1-6; no firm D call. The germline V and J ends were trimmed by 4 bases and 11 bases, with 9 bases remaining between them. Germline-derived CDR1 and CDR2 are MNHEY and SMNVEV (reference sequence). CDR3 length: 12 residues. For the CDR3, the DNA is TGTGCCAGCAGTTGGGGATCTACACCCCTCCACTTT. Its protein is CASSWGSTPLHF.

This CDR3 reads CASSLGTGHSPLHF. The CDR3 DNA reads as TGTGCCAGCAGTTTAGGGACAGGGCATTCACCCCTCCACTTT. This chain joins TRBV28 and TRBJ1-6, with 9 nucleotides matching TRBD1. The germline V gene has CDR1 MDHEN and CDR2 SYDVKM. This CDR3 contains 14 residues. Trimming at V came to 2 bases and at J to 8 bases, leaving 1 base not matched to a gene.

The CDR3 loop reads CASSLTGVDHEQYF. The CDR3 DNA reads as TGTGCCAGCAGCCTAACCGGGGTAGACCACGAGCAGTACTTC. V and J are TRBV3-1 (or the pseudogene TRBV3-2) and TRBJ2-7; perhaps TRBD2 as D (5 bases). The CDR3 spans 14 residues. The germline V gene encodes CDR1 LGHDT and CDR2 YNNKEL (reference sequence). Trimming took off 4 bases at V and 5 bases at J, with 15 bases between the two ends.

The rearrangement links TRBV5-6 to TRBJ1-1, with TRBD1 as a possible D gene (5 bases). Germline V gene lookup returns CDR1 SGHDT and CDR2 YYEEEE. CDR3 length equals 11 residues. V lost 0 bases, J lost 10 bases, and 7 bases lay in between. CDR3 protein: CASSLGGRAFF. CDR3 nucleotide sequence: TGTGCCAGCAGCTTGGGGGGGAGAGCTTTCTTT.

The gene calls are TRBV11-2 and TRBJ2-3; possible D gene TRBD2, 8 bases. V was shortened by 5 bases and J by 2 bases, with 20 bases between the two germline ends. The CDR3 is 17 residues long. Germline assignment: CDR1 SGHAT and CDR2 FQNNGV. The DNA for the CDR3 is TGTGCCAGCAGCCCCAAAGGGGGCGGGGGGAACACAGATACGCAGTATTTT. This gives the protein CASSPKGGGGNTDTQYF. The full variable domain, with the rest looked up from reference TRBV11-2 and TRBJ2-3, is EAGVAQSPRYKIIEKRQSVAFWCNPISGHATLYWYQQILGQGPKLLIQFQNNGVVDDSQLPKDRFSAERLKGVDSTLKIQPAKLEDSAVYLCASSPKGGGGNTDTQYFGPGTRLTVL.

The chain links TRBV10-3 to TRBJ1-1; 9 bases map to TRBD1. Germline CDR1 and CDR2: ENHRY and SYGVKD. With V trimmed by 4 bases and J by 8 bases, 2 bases remained unmatched. The CDR3 loop spans 12 amino acids. Here the CDR3 reads CAISAGTGEAFF. The CDR3 region has the DNA TGTGCCATCAGTGCCGGGACAGGGGAAGCTTTCTTT.

This chain uses TRBV6-5 with TRBJ1-5; the D is unclear. The ends were cut back, 9 bases at V and 6 bases at J, with 15 bases in the middle. This CDR3 region has 13 residues. Looked up from germline, CDR1 is MNHEY and CDR2 is SVGAGI. CDR3 protein: CASSHNPGQPQHF. The CDR3 DNA is TGTGCCAGTAGTCACAATCCGGGTCAGCCCCAGCATTTT.

The genes are TRBV4-1 and TRBJ1-4; a possible D gene is TRBD1 (5 bases). Germline V gives CDR1 MGHRA, CDR2 YSYEKL. The CDR3 is 13 amino acids. V was cut by 0 bases and J by 8 bases, with 7 bases left in between. Here the CDR3 DNA reads TGCGCCAGCAGCCAAGAGGGGGTAGAAAAACTGTTTTTT. This sequence encodes CASSQEGVEKLFF.

The V call is TRBV7-2, the J call TRBJ1-4; possibly TRBD1 for D (6 bases). There are 14 residues in the CDR3. Trimming pared 5 bases from V and 8 bases from J, leaving 15 bases between. CDR1 SGHTA and CDR2 FQGNSA come from the germline V gene. In DNA form, the CDR3 reads TGTGCCAGCAGCGCGCCCCCTACAGGGGAAAAACTGTTTTTT. Translation: CASSAPPTGEKLFF.

The chain links TRBV5-6 to TRBJ1-4; D possibly corresponds to TRBD1 (6 bases). The CDR3 covers 17 residues. Trimming took off 0 bases at V and 3 bases at J, with 15 bases between the two ends. The germline CDR1 and CDR2 sequences are SGHDT and YYEEEE. CDR3 sequence (DNA): TGTGCCAGCAGCTTGGCCAGGGGCCCAACTTCTAATGAAAAACTGTTTTTT. Encoded protein: CASSLARGPTSNEKLFF.

The chain is built from TRBV18 and TRBJ1-3; D is unclear. The V end was cut by 4 bases, the J end by 0 bases, with 13 bases between. CDR3 size: 16 residues. CDR1 is KGHSH, CDR2 LQKENI, per germline. The CDR3 here is CASSQSGPSSGNTIYF. In nucleotides, the CDR3 is TGTGCCAGCTCACAGAGCGGTCCATCCTCTGGAAACACCATATATTTT. Filled out from reference TRBV18 and TRBJ1-3, the complete variable domain reads NAGVMQNPRHLVRRRGQEARLRCSPMKGHSHVYWYRQLPEEGLKFMVYLQKENIIDESGMPKERFSAEFPKEGPSILRIQQVVRGDSAAYFCASSQSGPSSGNTIYFGEGSWLTVV.

About this clone: The same CDR3 also results from other DNA sequences found in this sample. The chain joins TRBV12-3 or TRBV12-4 to TRBJ2-5, with D unclear. V was clipped by 1 base and J by 4 bases, with 7 bases between them. CDR3 size: 13 residues. CDR3 sequence reads: CASSLGIGETQYF. The CDR3 nucleotides are TGTGCCAGCAGTTTAGGGATCGGAGAGACCCAGTACTTC.

This chain uses TRBV27 with TRBJ2-2, with TRBD2 matching 11 bases. CDR1 MNHEY and CDR2 SMNVEV come from the germline V gene (reference sequence). V lost 5 bases, J lost 4 bases, and 3 bases stayed unmatched. The length of the CDR3 is 15 residues. Here the CDR3 reads CASSPTSGATGELFF. CDR3 in DNA: TGTGCCAGCAGTCCGACTAGCGGGGCCACCGGGGAGCTGTTTTTT.

This clone was recorded a few times. The V and J genes are TRBV4-3 and TRBJ1-2, with TRBD1 matching over 10 bases. V was clipped by 0 bases and J by 7 bases; unmatched bases: 11. The V gene's germline CDR1 is LGHNA and CDR2 YSLEER. The CDR3 contains 17 residues. CDR3 residues: CASSQDRTGGQWGGYTF. The DNA of the CDR3 is TGCGCCAGCAGCCAAGATAGGACAGGGGGGCAGTGGGGTGGCTACACCTTC.

CDR3 residues: CASSLGQVYYNEQFF. The CDR3 DNA follows: TGTGCCAGCAGCTTAGGACAGGTCTACTACAATGAGCAGTTCTTC. The J gene is TRBJ2-1, the V gene TRBV11-3, with D possibly matching TRBD1 (6 bases). Germline loops: CDR1 SGHNT, CDR2 YENEEA. Trimming shortened V by 1 base and J by 3 bases, and 10 bases separated the two germline ends. This CDR3 has 15 amino acids.

V gene TRBV19 combines with J gene TRBJ2-1, with TRBD2 matching over 7 bases. The CDR3 totals 15 residues. Trimming took 1 base from V and 3 from J; bases not matched to a gene: 3. From germline, CDR1 is LNHDA and CDR2 SQIVND (reference sequence). CDR3 protein: CASSIVAGDYNEQFF. In nucleotides, the CDR3 is TGTGCCAGTAGTATAGTGGCGGGGGACTACAATGAGCAGTTCTTC.

The rearrangement links TRBV7-2 to TRBJ1-6; D is uncertain. With 4 bases removed from V and 0 bases from J, the gap between germline ends came to 13 bases. Germline V CDR1 and CDR2: SGHTA, FQGNSA. The CDR3 extends over 17 amino acids. CDR3 in amino acids: CASSSTNRSSYNSPLHF. Written as DNA, the CDR3 is TGTGCCAGCAGCTCAACAAATAGGAGCTCCTATAATTCACCCCTCCACTTT.

This clone occurred once. The chain recombines TRBV4-1 with TRBJ1-2; D unresolved. Trimming removed 0 bases at V and 8 bases at J, with 19 bases between. The germline V gene has CDR1 MGHRA and CDR2 YSYEKL. There are 16 residues in the CDR3. CDR3 DNA: TGCGCCAGCAGCCAAGAGGCATTAAACCCTTCCTCCGGCTACACCTTC. It is translated as CASSQEALNPSSGYTF.

This chain joins TRBV11-3 and TRBJ1-3; D is undetermined. Trimming removed 5 bases from V and 3 bases from J, with 8 bases in between. The CDR3 totals 13 residues. The germline V gene encodes CDR1 SGHNT and CDR2 YENEEA. CDR3 in amino acids: CASSPPSGNTIYF. CDR3 bases: TGTGCCAGCAGCCCACCCAGTGGAAACACCATATATTTT.

The chain is built from TRBV27 and TRBJ1-1; the D gene is possibly TRBD1 (5 bases). In germline, CDR1 is MNHEY, CDR2 SMNVEV (reference sequence). V lost 5 bases to trimming and J lost 7 bases, with 23 bases between them. CDR3 length: 16 amino acids. The CDR3 nucleotides are TGTGCCAGCAGTATAAGGACGACAGCCGCTGGGGGTGAAGCTTTCTTT. This codes for CASSIRTTAAGGEAFF.

The chain carries TRBV9 and TRBJ2-7; the D call may be TRBD1 or TRBD2 (6 bases each). V was clipped by 3 bases and J by 3 bases, with 16 bases between them. This CDR3 is 15 amino acids long. Germline V gene lookup returns CDR1 SGDLS and CDR2 YYNGEE. CDR3 in DNA: TGTGCCAGCAGCGCGGGGGACACTAAATACTACGAGCAGTACTTC. Amino acid sequence: CASSAGDTKYYEQYF.

V and J are TRBV5-1 and TRBJ1-1; no reliable D call. V was trimmed by 5 bases and J by 8 bases, leaving 10 bases between them. Per the germline V gene, CDR1 is SGHRS and CDR2 is YFSETQ. The length of the CDR3 is 11 residues. The CDR3 nucleotides read TGCGCCAGCAGTCTGGGAAAGGAAGCTTTCTTT. Translated, it gives CASSLGKEAFF.

The chain couples TRBV7-9 to TRBJ1-6; a possible D gene is TRBD1 (5 bases). The CDR3 has 14 residues. V was trimmed by 5 bases and J by 7 bases, leaving 12 bases between them. CDR1 is SEHNR, CDR2 FQNEAQ, per germline (reference sequence). The CDR3 DNA sequence: TGTGCCAGCAGCCCTCAGGGAGTCAATTCACCCCTCCACTTT. Amino acid sequence: CASSPQGVNSPLHF.

The chain couples TRBV6-5 to TRBJ1-3, with D hard to call. Germline V CDR1 and CDR2: MNHEY, SVGAGI. The V gene lost 6 bases and the J gene lost 4 bases, with 10 bases spanning the gap. This CDR3 is 13 amino acids long. CDR3 nucleotides: TGTGCCAGCAGAGCTAGCGGGGGAAACACCATATATTTT. Protein product: CASRASGGNTIYF.

This chain joins TRBV6-5 and TRBJ1-2; 7 bases line up with TRBD1. The V segment lost 5 bases and the J segment 4 bases; nucleotides outside the gene matches: 10. Germline loops: CDR1 MNHEY, CDR2 SVGAGI. The CDR3 length is 15 residues. CDR3 nucleotide sequence: TGTGCCAGCAGTCCCCAGACAGGGCTTACCTATGGCTACACCTTC. This gives the protein CASSPQTGLTYGYTF.